The entry below describes one T cell receptor beta chain. Its target is not known. This entry comes from a study of identifying expanded T cells in peripheral blood. Germline CDR1 is MNHNS and CDR2 is SASEGT. The germline V and J ends were trimmed by 8 bases and 1 base, with 15 bases remaining between them. This CDR3 has 14 residues. The repertoire was sequenced with immunoSEQ multiplex PCR; TCRdb's copy has only in-frame clones and lacks some. In the table there are approximately 97,000 clones, around 88% of which are singletons. Regarding the study as a whole: Around 1.2 clones differed between technical replicates, versus about 16 and 19 over time.

The sequence derives from a person aged 18 to 70 in good health. Specimen: blood. This chain uses TRBV6-1 with TRBJ2-7; no reliable D call. The CDR3 reads CASRPRWQSYEQYF. The DNA of the CDR3 is TGTGCCAGCCGCCCGAGGTGGCAATCCTACGAGCAGTACTTC.